A selection of T cell receptor beta chains follows, all from one sample in a study of long-term antiretroviral therapy in people with HIV. Clones were sequenced by immunoSEQ multiplex PCR, and TCRdb holds only the in-frame ones, with some missing. The repertoire has around 18,000 clones, around 92% of them found once; the top ten carry approximately 10%. Source: unsorted PBMCs, taken 3 years after starting antiretroviral therapy. The receptors stem from a man in his fifties or sixties with HIV. The CDR3 runs from the conserved cysteine through the conserved F or W. Each record gives: J gene, D gene, clone size, V gene, CDR3 DNA, CDR3 protein. The D gene is left open where the match is weak. Size values are once, few and many counts, or a class for expanded clones, and some rows have none.

j_gene: TRBJ1-1; d_gene: .; abundance: .; v_gene: TRBV18; CDR3nt: TGTGCCAGCTCACCACAGGGAGGTACTGAAGCTTTCTTT; CDR3aa: CASSPQGGTEAFF
j_gene: TRBJ1-1; d_gene: TRBD1; abundance: .; v_gene: TRBV5-6; CDR3nt: TGTGCCAGCAGCGAGTTCACAGGGGGCACTGAAGCTTTCTTT; CDR3aa: CASSEFTGGTEAFF
j_gene: TRBJ2-3; d_gene: TRBD2; abundance: .; v_gene: TRBV18; CDR3nt: TGTGCCAGCTCACCGGTATGGACTAGCGGGGGAGAGGACACAGATACGCAGTATTTT; CDR3aa: CASSPVWTSGGEDTDTQYF
j_gene: TRBJ2-3; d_gene: .; abundance: .; v_gene: TRBV12-5; CDR3nt: TGTGCTAGTGGCCCCACGACAGGCTGGGGAGATACGCAGTATTTT; CDR3aa: CASGPTTGWGDTQYF
j_gene: TRBJ1-1; d_gene: .; abundance: .; v_gene: TRBV15; CDR3nt: TGTGCCACCAGCAGAGATGTTCAGGGTGTGAACACTGAAGCTTTCTTT; CDR3aa: CATSRDVQGVNTEAFF
j_gene: TRBJ1-5; d_gene: .; abundance: few; v_gene: TRBV12-5; CDR3nt: TGTGCTAGTGGTTTGTCAGGGCAGCAGCCCCAGCATTTT; CDR3aa: CASGLSGQQPQHF
j_gene: TRBJ1-1; d_gene: .; abundance: .; v_gene: TRBV5-8; CDR3nt: TGTGCCAGCAGCTTGGTACCGAACACTGAAGCTTTCTTT; CDR3aa: CASSLVPNTEAFF
j_gene: TRBJ1-5; d_gene: .; abundance: few; v_gene: TRBV6-4; CDR3nt: TGTGCCAGCAGAAGGATGAAGGGAAGCAATCAGCCCCAGCATTTT; CDR3aa: CASRRMKGSNQPQHF
j_gene: TRBJ2-7; d_gene: TRBD1; abundance: .; v_gene: TRBV19; CDR3nt: TGTGCCAGTAGGTGGGGACAGGGGGCATACGAGCAGTACTTC; CDR3aa: CASRWGQGAYEQYF
j_gene: TRBJ1-1; d_gene: .; abundance: few; v_gene: TRBV6-5; CDR3nt: TGTGCCAGCAGTTACTTAGGATCCACTGAAGCTTTCTTT; CDR3aa: CASSYLGSTEAFF
j_gene: TRBJ2-3; d_gene: TRBD1; abundance: .; v_gene: TRBV6-5; CDR3nt: TGTGCCAGCAGTCGACAGGGCGATACGCAGTATTTT; CDR3aa: CASSRQGDTQYF
j_gene: TRBJ1-2; d_gene: TRBD1; abundance: .; v_gene: TRBV5-6; CDR3nt: TGTGCCAGCAGCAGGGGACAGGCCGATTTCTATGGCTACACCTTC; CDR3aa: CASSRGQADFYGYTF
j_gene: TRBJ2-7; d_gene: .; abundance: .; v_gene: TRBV6-5; CDR3nt: TGTGCCAGCAGTCCATCCCGACTCGAGCAGTACTTC; CDR3aa: CASSPSRLEQYF
j_gene: TRBJ2-7; d_gene: .; abundance: .; v_gene: TRBV11-2; CDR3nt: TGTGCCAGCAGCATCGGACAGCACTACGAGCAGTACTTC; CDR3aa: CASSIGQHYEQYF
j_gene: TRBJ1-1; d_gene: .; abundance: once; v_gene: TRBV5-4; CDR3nt: TGTGCCAGCAGCTTGGAGGACAGTTTCACTGAAGCTTTCTTT; CDR3aa: CASSLEDSFTEAFF